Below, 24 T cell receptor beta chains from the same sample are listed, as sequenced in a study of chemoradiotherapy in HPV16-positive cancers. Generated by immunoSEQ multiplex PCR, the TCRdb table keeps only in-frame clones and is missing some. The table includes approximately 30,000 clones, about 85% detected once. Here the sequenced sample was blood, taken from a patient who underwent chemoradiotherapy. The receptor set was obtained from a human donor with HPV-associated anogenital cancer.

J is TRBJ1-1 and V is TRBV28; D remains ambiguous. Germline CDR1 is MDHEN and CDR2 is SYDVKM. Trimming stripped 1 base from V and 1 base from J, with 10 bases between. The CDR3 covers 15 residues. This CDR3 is CASSLLLTTNTEAFF. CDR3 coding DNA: TGTGCCAGCAGTTTATTGCTGACTACGAACACTGAAGCTTTCTTT.

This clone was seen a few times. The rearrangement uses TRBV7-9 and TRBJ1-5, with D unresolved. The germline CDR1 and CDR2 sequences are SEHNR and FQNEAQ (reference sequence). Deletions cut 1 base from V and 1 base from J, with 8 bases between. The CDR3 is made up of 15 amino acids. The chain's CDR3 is CASSLEGSSNQPQHF. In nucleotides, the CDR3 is TGTGCCAGCAGCTTAGAGGGCAGCAGCAATCAGCCCCAGCATTTT. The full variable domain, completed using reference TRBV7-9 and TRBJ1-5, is DTGVSQNPRHKITKRGQNVTFRCDPISEHNRLYWYRQTLGQGPEFLTYFQNEAQLEKSRLLSDRFSAERPKGSFSTLEIQRTEQGDSAMYLCASSLEGSSNQPQHFGDGTRLSIL.

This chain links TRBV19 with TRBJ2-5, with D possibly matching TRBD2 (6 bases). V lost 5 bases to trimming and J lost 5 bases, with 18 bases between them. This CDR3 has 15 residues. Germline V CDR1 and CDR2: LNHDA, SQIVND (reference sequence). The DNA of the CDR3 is TGTGCCAGTAGTCCCATGGGCGGGGTTGGGGAGACCCAGTACTTC. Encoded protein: CASSPMGGVGETQYF.

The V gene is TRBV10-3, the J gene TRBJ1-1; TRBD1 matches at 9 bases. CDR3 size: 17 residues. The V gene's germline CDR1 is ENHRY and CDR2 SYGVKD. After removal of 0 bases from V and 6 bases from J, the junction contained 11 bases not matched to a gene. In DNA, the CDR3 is TGTGCCATCAGTGAGTCGGCTTCCGGGACAGGGCGGTCTGAAGCTTTCTTT. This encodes CAISESASGTGRSEAFF.

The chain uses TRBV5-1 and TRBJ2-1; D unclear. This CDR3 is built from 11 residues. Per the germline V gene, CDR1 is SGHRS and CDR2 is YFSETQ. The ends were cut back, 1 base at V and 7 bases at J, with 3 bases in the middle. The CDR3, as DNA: TGCGCCAGCAGCTTGATGAATGAGCAGTTCTTC. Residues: CASSLMNEQFF.

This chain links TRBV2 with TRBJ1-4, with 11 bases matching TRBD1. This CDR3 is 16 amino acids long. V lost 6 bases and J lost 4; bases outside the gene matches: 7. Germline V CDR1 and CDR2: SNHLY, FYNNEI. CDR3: CASRWTGGADNEKLFF. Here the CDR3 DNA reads TGTGCCAGCAGATGGACAGGGGGCGCCGATAATGAAAAACTGTTTTTT.

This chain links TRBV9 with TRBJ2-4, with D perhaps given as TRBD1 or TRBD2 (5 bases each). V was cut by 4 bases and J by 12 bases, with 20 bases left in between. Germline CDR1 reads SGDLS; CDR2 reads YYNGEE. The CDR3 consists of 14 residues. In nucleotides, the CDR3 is TGTGCCAGCAGCCTATTGGGGGACGGAATTCCTCAGTACTTC. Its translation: CASSLLGDGIPQYF.

The CDR3 here is CASSVPRDGVQETQYF. As DNA, the CDR3 is TGCGCCAGCAGCGTACCGCGGGACGGAGTTCAAGAGACCCAGTACTTC. The chain combines TRBV5-1 with TRBJ2-5, with D tentatively TRBD2 (6 bases). Germline CDR1 is SGHRS and CDR2 is YFSETQ. CDR3 size: 16 residues. V shed 4 bases and J shed 2 bases, with 18 bases lying between them.

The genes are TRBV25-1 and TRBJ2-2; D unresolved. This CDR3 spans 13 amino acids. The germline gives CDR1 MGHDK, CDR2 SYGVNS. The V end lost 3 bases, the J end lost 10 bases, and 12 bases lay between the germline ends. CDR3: CASSDSRGKELFF. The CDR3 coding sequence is TGTGCCAGCAGTGATTCGCGTGGGAAGGAGCTGTTTTTT.

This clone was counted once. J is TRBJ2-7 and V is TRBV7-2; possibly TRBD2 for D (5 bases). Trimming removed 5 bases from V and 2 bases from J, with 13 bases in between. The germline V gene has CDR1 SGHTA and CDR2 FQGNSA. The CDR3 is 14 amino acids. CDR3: CASSPRTRTYEQYF. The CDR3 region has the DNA TGTGCCAGCAGCCCCCGGACTCGAACCTACGAGCAGTACTTC.

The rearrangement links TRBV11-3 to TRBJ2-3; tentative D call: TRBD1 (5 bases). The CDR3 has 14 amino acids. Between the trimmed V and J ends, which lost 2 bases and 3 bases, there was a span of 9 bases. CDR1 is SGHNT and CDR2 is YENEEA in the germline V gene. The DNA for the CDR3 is TGTGCCAGCAGCTTATTCCAGGGAACAGATACGCAGTATTTT. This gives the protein CASSLFQGTDTQYF.

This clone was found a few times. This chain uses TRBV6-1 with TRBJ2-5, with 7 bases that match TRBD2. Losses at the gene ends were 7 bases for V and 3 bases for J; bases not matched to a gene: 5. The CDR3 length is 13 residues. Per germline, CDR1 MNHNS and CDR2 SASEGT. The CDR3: CASKRGLEETQYF. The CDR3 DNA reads TGTGCCAGCAAGCGGGGATTGGAAGAGACCCAGTACTTC.

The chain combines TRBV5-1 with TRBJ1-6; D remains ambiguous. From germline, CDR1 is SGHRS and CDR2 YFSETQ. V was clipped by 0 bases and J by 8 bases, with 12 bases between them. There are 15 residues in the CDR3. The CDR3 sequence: CASSLAGNNYSPLHF. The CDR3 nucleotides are TGCGCCAGCAGCTTGGCCGGAAACAATTATTCACCCCTCCACTTT.

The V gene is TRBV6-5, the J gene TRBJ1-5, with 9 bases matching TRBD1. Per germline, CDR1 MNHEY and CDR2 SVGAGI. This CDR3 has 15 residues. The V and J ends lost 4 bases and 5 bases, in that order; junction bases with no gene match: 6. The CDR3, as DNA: TGTGCCAGCAGTTTAATCGGGACAGGGCATCAGCCCCAGCATTTT. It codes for CASSLIGTGHQPQHF.

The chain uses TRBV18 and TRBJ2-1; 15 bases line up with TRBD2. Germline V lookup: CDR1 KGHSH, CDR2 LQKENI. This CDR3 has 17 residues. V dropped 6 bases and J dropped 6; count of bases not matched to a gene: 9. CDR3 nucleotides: TGTGCCAGCTCTCGGACTAGCGGGGGGGCCGGTGCCAATGAGCAGTTCTTC. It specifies CASSRTSGGAGANEQFF.

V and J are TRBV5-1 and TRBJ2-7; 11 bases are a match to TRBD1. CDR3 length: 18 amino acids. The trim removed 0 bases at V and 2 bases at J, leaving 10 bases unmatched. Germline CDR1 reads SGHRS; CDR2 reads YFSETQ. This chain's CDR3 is CASSLATSGTGGTYEQYF. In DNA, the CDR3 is TGCGCCAGCAGCTTGGCAACTTCCGGGACAGGGGGGACCTACGAGCAGTACTTC.

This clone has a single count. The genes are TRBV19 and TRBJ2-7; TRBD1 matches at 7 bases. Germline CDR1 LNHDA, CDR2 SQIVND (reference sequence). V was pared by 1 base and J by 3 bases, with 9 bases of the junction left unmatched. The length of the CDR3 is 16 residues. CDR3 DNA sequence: TGTGCCAGTAGTATAGTGGGAGACAGGGTGGTCTACGAGCAGTACTTC. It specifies CASSIVGDRVVYEQYF.

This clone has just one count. CDR3 loop: CASSLGGRGPGAYEQYF. CDR3 DNA: TGTGCCAGCAGCTTAGGGGGAAGGGGTCCAGGAGCCTACGAGCAGTACTTC. V usage is TRBV7-9 and J usage is TRBJ2-7; tentative D call: TRBD1 (5 bases). The V gene's germline CDR1 is SEHNR and CDR2 FQNEAQ (reference sequence). The CDR3 has 17 amino acids. With 1 base removed from V and 2 bases from J, the gap between germline ends came to 18 bases. Together with reference TRBV7-9 and TRBJ2-7, the CDR3 gives the full variable domain: DTGVSQNPRHKITKRGQNVTFRCDPISEHNRLYWYRQTLGQGPEFLTYFQNEAQLEKSRLLSDRFSAERPKGSFSTLEIQRTEQGDSAMYLCASSLGGRGPGAYEQYFGPGTRLTVT.

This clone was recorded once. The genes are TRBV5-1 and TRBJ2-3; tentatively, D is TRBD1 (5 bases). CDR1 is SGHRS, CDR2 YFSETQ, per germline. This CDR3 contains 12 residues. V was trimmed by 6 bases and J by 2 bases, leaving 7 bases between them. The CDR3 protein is CASTDITDTQYF. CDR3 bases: TGCGCCAGCACGGACATCACAGATACGCAGTATTTT.

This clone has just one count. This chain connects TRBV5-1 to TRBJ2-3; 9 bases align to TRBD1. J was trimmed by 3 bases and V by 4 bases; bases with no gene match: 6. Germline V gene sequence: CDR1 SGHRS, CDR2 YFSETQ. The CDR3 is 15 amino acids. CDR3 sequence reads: CASSPGTGSTDTQYF. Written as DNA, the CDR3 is TGCGCCAGCAGCCCCGGGACAGGGTCTACAGATACGCAGTATTTT.

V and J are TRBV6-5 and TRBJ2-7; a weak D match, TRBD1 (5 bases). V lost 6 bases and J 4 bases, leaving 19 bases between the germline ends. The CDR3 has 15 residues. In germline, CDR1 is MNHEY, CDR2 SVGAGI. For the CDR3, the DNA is TGTGCCAGCAGCCGAAACAGGATCGGCGGATACGAGCAGTACTTC. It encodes CASSRNRIGGYEQYF.

In nucleotides, the CDR3 is TGTGCCAGCACCGGGTTTACCGGGGAGCTGTTTTTT. Translating it yields CASTGFTGELFF. The V call is TRBV27, the J call TRBJ2-2; D uncertain. Germline CDR1 reads MNHEY; CDR2 reads SMNVEV (reference sequence). CDR3 size: 12 residues. The V gene lost 7 bases and the J gene lost 5 bases, with 8 bases spanning the gap.

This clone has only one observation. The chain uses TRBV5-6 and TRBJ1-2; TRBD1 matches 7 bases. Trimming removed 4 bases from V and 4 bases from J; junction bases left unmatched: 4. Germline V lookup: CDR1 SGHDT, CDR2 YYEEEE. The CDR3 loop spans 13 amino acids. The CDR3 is CASSLGTVYGYTF. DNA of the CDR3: TGTGCCAGCAGCCTCGGGACAGTCTATGGCTACACCTTC.

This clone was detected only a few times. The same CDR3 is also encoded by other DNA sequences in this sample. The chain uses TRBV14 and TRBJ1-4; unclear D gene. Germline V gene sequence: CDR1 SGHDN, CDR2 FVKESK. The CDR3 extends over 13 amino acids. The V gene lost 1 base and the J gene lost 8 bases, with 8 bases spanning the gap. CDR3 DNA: TGTGCCAGCAGCCAAGTCTTCCCCGAAAAACTGTTTTTT. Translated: CASSQVFPEKLFF.